This TCR beta chain was captured by sequencing in a study of long-term antiretroviral therapy in people with HIV. Trimming took off 3 bases at V and 4 bases at J, with 12 bases between the two ends. In germline, CDR1 is MNHEY, CDR2 SMNVEV (reference sequence). The CDR3 covers 14 residues. It was version v3.0 of the immunoSEQ assay that was run at survey level. Sequencing was performed with immunoSEQ multiplex PCR; in TCRdb, only in-frame clones are kept and a portion is missing. The sample holds about 28,000 clones, around 83% seen once. This receptor was taken from a young man with HIV. The chain combines TRBV27 with TRBJ2-5; tentatively, D is TRBD2 (5 bases). The material sequenced was unsorted PBMCs, taken 0.4 years after starting antiretroviral therapy. CDR3 in amino acids: CASSFEAEGETQYF. CDR3 DNA sequence: TGTGCCAGCAGTTTTGAAGCGGAAGGAGAGACCCAGTACTTC.